Shown below are 2 T cell receptor beta chains from a single sample sequenced in a study of CD8 T cells in Susac syndrome. RNA, at about 0.45 to 1 ug, was reverse transcribed with random hexamers. One entry per CDR3 protein, called by TCRdb with MiXCR from the immunoSEQ multiplex PCR reads. The sample lists 130,000 to 150,000 distinct CDR3 sequences; approximately 95% were seen once. The sequencing sample was made of CD8+ T cells from PBMCs. The receptors come from a human donor in good health.

The rearrangement links TRBV6-2 or TRBV6-3 to TRBJ2-7; TRBD1 matches at 8 bases. Losses at the gene ends were 7 bases for V and 4 bases for J; bases not matched to a gene: 6. This CDR3 has 13 amino acids. Germline V gene lookup returns CDR1 MNHEY and CDR2 SVGEGT. CDR3 protein: CASTLTGAYEQYF. In nucleotides, the CDR3 is TGTGCCAGCACCCTGACAGGGGCGTACGAGCAGTACTTC.

The chain has TRBV12-5 and TRBJ1-1; D gene ambiguous. V shed 4 bases and J shed 0 bases, with 9 bases lying between them. Germline loops: CDR1 LGHNT, CDR2 FRNRAP. The CDR3 runs 14 residues. CDR3 in amino acids: CASGYPAMNTEAFF. In DNA, the CDR3 is TGTGCTAGTGGTTACCCAGCCATGAACACTGAAGCTTTCTTT.